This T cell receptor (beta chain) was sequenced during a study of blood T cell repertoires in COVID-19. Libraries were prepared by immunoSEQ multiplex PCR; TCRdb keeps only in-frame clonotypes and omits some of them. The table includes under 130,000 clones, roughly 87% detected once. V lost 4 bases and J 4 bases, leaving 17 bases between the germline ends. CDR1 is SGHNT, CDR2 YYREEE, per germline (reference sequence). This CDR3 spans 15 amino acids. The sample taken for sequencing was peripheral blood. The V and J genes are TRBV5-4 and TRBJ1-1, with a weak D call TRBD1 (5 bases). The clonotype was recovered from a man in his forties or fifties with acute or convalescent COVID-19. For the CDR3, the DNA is TGTGCCAGCAGCAATCCGAAGGGGCGCGGCACTGAAGCTTTCTTT. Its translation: CASSNPKGRGTEAFF.